The source of this T cell receptor beta chain is a study of blood T cell repertoires in COVID-19. About this clone: The same CDR3 can be traced to other DNA sequences in this sample.

The assay was immunoSEQ multiplex PCR, and TCRdb's table has in-frame clones only and misses some. The profile covers 200,000 to 300,000 clones, with more than 85% appearing a single time and roughly 2.7% taken by the ten largest. The CDR3 consists of 14 residues. The V gene end was trimmed by 11 bases and the J gene end by 0 bases; junction bases not matched to a gene: 9. Germline V lookup: CDR1 LNHDA, CDR2 SQIVND (reference sequence). Source material: peripheral blood. The rearrangement uses TRBV19 and TRBJ1-1; 7 nucleotides align to TRBD1. The TCR sequence derives from a person aged 18 to 30 with COVID-19, enrolled during active disease. CDR3 DNA sequence: TGTGCCTCATCCCTTACAGGGGTGAACACTGAAGCTTTCTTT. Protein sequence: CASSLTGVNTEAFF.